A selection of T cell receptor beta chains follows, all from one sample in a study of blood T cells in healthy people across ages. Using its own MiXCR run on the 5' RACE reads, TCRdb lists one record per CDR3 protein. There are 650,000 to 800,000 distinct CDR3 sequences in the sample; around two fifths occur only once, and about 21% lies in the top ten. Sequenced input: blood. The receptors here all came from a man in his 60s in good health. CDR3s include the opening cysteine and the closing phenylalanine or tryptophan. Fields, in order: D gene, clone size, V gene, J gene, CDR3 DNA, CDR3 protein. A D gene is named only where the DNA matches it firmly. The size field is filled for only some rows; it gives once, few, many or a size class.

NA	few	TRBV9	TRBJ2-3	TGTGCCAGCAGCTGGGGAACAGGGATGCCAGATACGCAGTATTTT	CASSWGTGMPDTQYF
TRBD2	few	TRBV5-6	TRBJ2-7	TGTGCCAGCACCCCCGGGACTAGTCTTTACGAGCAGTACTTC	CASTPGTSLYEQYF
NA	once	TRBV14	TRBJ1-1	TGTGCCAGCAGCCAAAGGGGGGGCTACACTGAAGCTTTCTTT	CASSQRGGYTEAFF
NA	NA	TRBV9	TRBJ2-7	TGTGCCAGCAGCGTAGGGGGGGCCGACGAGCAGTACTTC	CASSVGGADEQYF
NA	NA	TRBV5-1	TRBJ2-3	TGCGCCAGCAGCTTGGAGGGGGATCCGACCTCTTTATACACAGATACGCAGTATTTT	CASSLEGDPTSLYTDTQYF
NA	few	TRBV6-6	TRBJ2-7	TGTGCCAGCAGTTACGCGGGACCACACTTCGACGAGCAGTACTTC	CASSYAGPHFDEQYF
NA	NA	TRBV12-3/TRBV12-4	TRBJ2-7	TGTGCCAGCGGGTTTCAAGGGTACGAGCAGTACTTC	CASGFQGYEQYF
TRBD1	NA	TRBV7-2	TRBJ2-7	TGTGCCAGCAGCTTATCTGGGACAGGGGAATACTACGAGCAGTACTTC	CASSLSGTGEYYEQYF
NA	NA	TRBV24-1	TRBJ1-1	TGTGCCACCAGTGATACCCGGGACGGGGCCACTGAAGCTTTCTTT	CATSDTRDGATEAFF
TRBD1	NA	TRBV12-3/TRBV12-4	TRBJ1-2	TGTGCCAGCAGTACGTCAGGGGGCAGGGGCTACACCTTC	CASSTSGGRGYTF
TRBD1	few	TRBV7-2	TRBJ2-3	TGTGCCAGCAGCTTAACAGGGGGCGTGGGGCGCACAGATACGCAGTATTTT	CASSLTGGVGRTDTQYF
NA	NA	TRBV20-1	TRBJ2-4	TGCAGTGCTGTGTTTCGGCTTCGGGGAACCAAAAACATTCAGTACTTC	CSAVFRLRGTKNIQYF
NA	NA	TRBV18	TRBJ2-2	TGTGCCAGCTCGATACAGTTAGGCACCGGGGAGCTGTTTTTT	CASSIQLGTGELFF
NA	few	TRBV7-8	TRBJ2-7	TGTGCCAGCAGCTTAGCGCCAGGGACCTACGAGCAGTACTTC	CASSLAPGTYEQYF
NA	NA	TRBV2	TRBJ1-5	TGTGCCAGCAGTGCTTGGGAAAGCAGGGTCTCCCTCAATCAGCCCCAGCATTTT	CASSAWESRVSLNQPQHF
NA	NA	TRBV13	TRBJ1-2	TGTGCCGGCAGCACAGCGGGACGGGTCTATGGCTACACCTTC	CAGSTAGRVYGYTF
NA	NA	TRBV6-1	TRBJ2-2	TGTGCCAGCAGTGAACGACAGAACACCGGGGAGCTGTTTTTT	CASSERQNTGELFF
NA	NA	TRBV5-1	TRBJ2-5	TGCGCCAGCAGCTTGGAGAGGCCGACCTGGGAGACCCAGTACTTC	CASSLERPTWETQYF
NA	NA	TRBV7-2	TRBJ1-2	TGTGCCAGCAGCTTAAGGGGAGACCCGGGAACCTATGGCTACACCTTC	CASSLRGDPGTYGYTF
NA	NA	TRBV2	TRBJ2-7	TGTGCCAGCACCGAACAGCACTACGAGCAGTACTTC	CASTEQHYEQYF
NA	NA	TRBV18	TRBJ2-3	TGTGCCAGCCTAGGGTGGGACACAGATACGCAGTATTTT	CASLGWDTDTQYF
NA	NA	TRBV5-1	TRBJ1-6	TGCGCCAGCCGGGCGGAAAATTCACCCCTCCACTTT	CASRAENSPLHF
NA	few	TRBV15	TRBJ1-2	TGTGCCACCAGCAGGACAGCCCTCTCTAACTATGGCTACACCTTC	CATSRTALSNYGYTF